This T cell receptor beta chain was found in a study of blood T cell repertoires in COVID-19 (dated by TCRdb to 2020 to 2021). Study-level background: Collaborator samples came from the United States, Italy and Spain and covered acute and convalescent phases of COVID-19. The material from the prospective study consisted of cDNA or gDNA derived from T cells, B-cell-depleted T cells, or PBMCs. Samples were obtained from the ongoing ImmuneRACE study (first 160 participants) and from some 1,300 subjects provided by 6 global collaborators. Where available, HLA class I and class II types were obtained from metadata supplied by the sample provider rather than from assay-based typing. A freely available public database, intended as a resource for researchers studying the immune response to SARS-CoV-2, is where the repertoires were released. Deeply sampled blood TCRbeta repertoires from subjects exposed to, actively infected with, or recovered from COVID-19 were included in the dataset. Sample metadata almost always included a de-identified subject ID, COVID-19 status, age in years and sex.

Concerning this clone: No cognate antigen has been identified for it. Nothing much larger sits one base from this clone, and base qualities are not available.

In Seattle, one collaborating source enrolled patients while the infection was active and tracked those patients longitudinally over the course of disease. Collaborating institutions collected whole blood in K2EDTA tubes following their own protocols. For TCRbeta analysis, collaborators shipped samples as frozen whole blood, isolated PBMCs, or DNA extracted from either of those sample types. Broad study findings and their caveats: Clinical and demographic metadata were provided uncurated, with the amount varying by source and participant.

TCRbeta CDR3 regions were amplified from genomic DNA by means of the immunoSEQ Assay, a bias-controlled multiplex PCR. Regarding the original processing steps: The number of nucleated cells in each sample was estimated by amplification of reference gene primers within the assay. To quantify the absolute abundance of each unique TCRbeta CDR3 rearrangement, sequence reads were collapsed and filtered. For each sample, productive Simpson clonality was calculated as the square root of Simpson's diversity index over productive rearrangements. TCRdb limited this immuneACCESS table to in-frame rearrangements with V and J called. A share of clones is missing; checked studies link under half to unresolved V genes, and the rest is unexplained. V and J calls and clone size come straight from that table; D and trimming were deduced from the DNA. The sample data list approximately 150,000 clones, and roughly 84% of these were observed just once. Around 9.5% of the sample is in the top ten clones.

This receptor was obtained from a man younger than 45 with COVID-19, enrolled during active disease. Sequences were obtained from peripheral blood.

The DNA sequence is given as TGCAGCGCCTCCCGGGAGGGAAACACCATATATTTT. Translated, it reads CSASREGNTIYF. The chain links TRBV29-1 with TRBJ1-3; the D gene identity is not certain. The germline V gene specifies SQVTM as CDR1 and ANQGSEA as CDR2. Its CDR3 holds 12 amino acids, cysteine through phenylalanine. The kept DNA is CDR3 alone, 36 bases in frame from the first base. V is clipped by 7 bases and J by 4 bases, and the sequence between their germline boundaries is 11 bases long.